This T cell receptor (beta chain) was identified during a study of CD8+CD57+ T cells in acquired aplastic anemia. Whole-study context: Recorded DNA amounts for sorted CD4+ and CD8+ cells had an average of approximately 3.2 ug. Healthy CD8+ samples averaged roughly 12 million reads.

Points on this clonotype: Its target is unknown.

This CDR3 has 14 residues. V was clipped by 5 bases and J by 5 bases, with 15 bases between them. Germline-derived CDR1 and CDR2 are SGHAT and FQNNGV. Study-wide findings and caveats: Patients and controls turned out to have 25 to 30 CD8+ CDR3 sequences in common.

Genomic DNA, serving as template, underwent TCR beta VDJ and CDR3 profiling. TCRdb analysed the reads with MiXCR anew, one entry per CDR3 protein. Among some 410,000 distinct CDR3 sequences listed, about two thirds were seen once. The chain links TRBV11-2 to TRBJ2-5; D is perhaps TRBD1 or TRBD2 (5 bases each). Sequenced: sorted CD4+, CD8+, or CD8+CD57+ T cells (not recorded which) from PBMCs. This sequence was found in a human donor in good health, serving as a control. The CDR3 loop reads CASSQGELGETQYF. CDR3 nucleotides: TGTGCCAGCAGCCAAGGGGAGTTGGGGGAGACCCAGTACTTC.